This T cell receptor (beta chain) was observed in a study of CD8 T cells in Susac syndrome. Overall study: Patients with Susac syndrome were therapy-naive, treated with corticosteroids, or treated with intravenous immunoglobulin alone when blood was collected.

This CDR3 has 15 residues. The V gene end was trimmed by 0 bases and the J gene end by 4 bases; junction bases not matched to a gene: 5. The germline V gene has CDR1 SGHNT and CDR2 YYREEE (reference sequence). Random hexamers served to reverse transcribe about 0.5 to 1 ug RNA. TCRdb itself ran the immunoSEQ multiplex PCR reads through MiXCR, one entry per CDR3 protein. The sample has 150,000 or so distinct CDR3 sequences; 95% are singletons. The chain links TRBV5-4 to TRBJ2-3; TRBD1 matches at 7 bases. The TCR originated in a human donor with Susac syndrome. Specimen: CD4+ T cells from PBMCs. This chain's CDR3 is CASSLDSTGSDTQYF. The CDR3, as DNA: TGTGCCAGCAGCTTGGATTCGACAGGGTCAGATACGCAGTATTTT.